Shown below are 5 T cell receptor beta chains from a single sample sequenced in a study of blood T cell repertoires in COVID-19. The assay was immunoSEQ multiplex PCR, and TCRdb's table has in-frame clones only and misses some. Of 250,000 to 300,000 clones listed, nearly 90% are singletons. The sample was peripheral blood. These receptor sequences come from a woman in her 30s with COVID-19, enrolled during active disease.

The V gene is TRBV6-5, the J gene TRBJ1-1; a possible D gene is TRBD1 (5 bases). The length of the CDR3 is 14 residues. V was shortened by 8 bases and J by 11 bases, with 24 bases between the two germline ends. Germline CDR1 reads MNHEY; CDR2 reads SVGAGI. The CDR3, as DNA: TGTGCCAGCGACCCGGGGGGTTCTGGGAAGCCGGCTTTCTTT. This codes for CASDPGGSGKPAFF.

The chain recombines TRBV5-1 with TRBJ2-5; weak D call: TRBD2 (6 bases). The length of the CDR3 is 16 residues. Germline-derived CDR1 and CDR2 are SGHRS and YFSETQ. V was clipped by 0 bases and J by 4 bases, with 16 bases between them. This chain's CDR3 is CASSLEGHRGTETQYF. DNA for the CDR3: TGCGCCAGCAGCTTGGAGGGGCATCGGGGGACAGAGACCCAGTACTTC.

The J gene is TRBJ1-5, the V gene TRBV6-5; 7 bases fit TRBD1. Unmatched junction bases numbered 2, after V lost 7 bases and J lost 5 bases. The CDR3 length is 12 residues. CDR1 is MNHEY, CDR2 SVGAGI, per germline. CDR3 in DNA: TGTGCCAGCATTACAGGGGATCAGCCCCAGCATTTT. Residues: CASITGDQPQHF.

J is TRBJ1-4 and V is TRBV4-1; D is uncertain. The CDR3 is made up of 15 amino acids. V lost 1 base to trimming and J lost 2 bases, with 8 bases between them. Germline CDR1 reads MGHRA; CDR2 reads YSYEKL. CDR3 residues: CASSQVSLTNEKLFF. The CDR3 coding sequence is TGCGCCAGCAGCCAAGTCTCTCTTACTAATGAAAAACTGTTTTTT.

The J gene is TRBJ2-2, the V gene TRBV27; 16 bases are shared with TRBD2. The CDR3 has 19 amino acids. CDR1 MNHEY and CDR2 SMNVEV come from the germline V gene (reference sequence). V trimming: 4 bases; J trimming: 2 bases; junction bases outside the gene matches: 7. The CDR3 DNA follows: TGTGCCAGCAGTTCCTCGGGACTAGCGGGGGGGCCAAACACCGGGGAGCTGTTTTTT. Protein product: CASSSSGLAGGPNTGELFF.